The source of this T cell receptor (beta chain) is a study of blood T cell repertoires in COVID-19. About the study: Spain, Italy and the United States supplied samples that represented acute and convalescent COVID-19. T cells, B-cell-depleted T cells, or PBMCs supplied cDNA or gDNA.

Original processing notes: Counts of nucleated cells, estimated from reference gene primer amplification, were obtained. Libraries were prepared by immunoSEQ multiplex PCR; TCRdb keeps only in-frame clonotypes and omits some of them. V and J calls and clone size are those listed in that table; D and trimming were worked out from the DNA. Of more than 85,000 clones in the sample, roughly 88% are singletons; the top ten hold approximately 2.9%. Germline loops: CDR1 SGHRS, CDR2 YFSETQ. The CDR3 contains 16 residues. J lost 9 bases, V lost 4 bases, and 8 bases had no gene match. The chain recombines TRBV5-1 with TRBJ2-3; the match to TRBD2 covers 16 bases. The sequence derives from a woman older than 75 with acute or convalescent COVID-19. The specimen was peripheral blood. The CDR3 DNA sequence: TGCGCCAGCAGCGCGGTGCCGGGACTAGCGGGAGGGACGCAGTATTTT. Encoded protein: CASSAVPGLAGGTQYF.